Presented here are 10 T cell receptor beta chains from one specimen sequenced in a study of T cells after yellow fever vaccination. Using its own MiXCR run on the 5' RACE reads, TCRdb lists one record per CDR3 protein. This table holds around 310,000 distinct CDR3 sequences, roughly 4.3% found once. The material was PBMCs, obtained 5 days after the yellow fever booster vaccination. The receptors derive from a man younger than 35 who received the YFV17D yellow fever vaccine.

The V call is TRBV11-2, the J call TRBJ1-1; no clear D. V was pared by 6 bases and J by 0 bases, with 14 bases between. CDR3 size: 15 residues. Per the germline V gene, CDR1 is SGHAT and CDR2 is FQNNGV. The CDR3 protein is CASRKVRALNTEAFF. Written as DNA, the CDR3 is TGTGCCAGCAGAAAAGTTAGGGCTTTGAACACTGAAGCTTTCTTT.

This clonotype has only a few counts. The gene calls are TRBV6-5 and TRBJ2-3; either TRBD1 or TRBD2 may fit D (5 bases each). V was cut by 4 bases and J by 1 base, with 15 bases left in between. The CDR3 length is 16 residues. Germline V lookup: CDR1 MNHEY, CDR2 SVGAGI. CDR3 DNA: TGTGCCAGCAGTTCGGGGCTTCCTCTTCGCACAGATACGCAGTATTTT. It specifies CASSSGLPLRTDTQYF.

This clonotype has a count of ten or more. The genes are TRBV5-1 and TRBJ2-1; D may match TRBD1 or TRBD2 (5 bases each). The CDR3 is 15 residues long. Trimming took 3 bases from V and 7 from J, leaving 17 bases between them. The germline V gene encodes CDR1 SGHRS and CDR2 YFSETQ. Here the CDR3 reads CASSYFGTPTNEQFF. For the CDR3, the DNA is TGCGCCAGCAGCTATTTTGGGACGCCGACTAATGAGCAGTTCTTC.

The chain carries TRBV28 and TRBJ2-7; TRBD1 aligns across 11 bases. The CDR3 runs 15 residues. Trimming removed 1 base from V and 6 bases from J; junction bases left unmatched: 5. The germline V gene has CDR1 MDHEN and CDR2 SYDVKM. The DNA for the CDR3 is TGTGCCAGCAGTTTATTAGGGACAGGGGGTTTCGAGCAGTACTTC. This codes for CASSLLGTGGFEQYF.

This clonotype occurred a few times. The chain links TRBV18 to TRBJ2-1; D is uncertain. V lost 8 bases and J lost 3, with 23 bases in between. This CDR3 contains 17 residues. Looked up from germline, CDR1 is KGHSH and CDR2 is LQKENI. The CDR3 nucleotides are TGTGCCAGCCTCAGTGGGCCAAGGGTCTCCCTCTACAATGAGCAGTTCTTC. It specifies CASLSGPRVSLYNEQFF. Supplemented by reference TRBV18 and TRBJ2-1, the full variable domain reads NAGVMQNPRHLVRRRGQEARLRCSPMKGHSHVYWYRQLPEEGLKFMVYLQKENIIDESGMPKERFSAEFPKEGPSILRIQQVVRGDSAAYFCASLSGPRVSLYNEQFFGPGTRLTVL.

This clonotype showed up just a few times. The V and J genes are TRBV11-2 and TRBJ2-1; the D is unclear. The CDR3 runs 13 residues. The germline V gene has CDR1 SGHAT and CDR2 FQNNGV. Trimming stripped 1 base from V and 6 bases from J, with 7 bases between. The CDR3 sequence: CASSLVLSNEQFF. CDR3 nucleotides: TGTGCCAGCAGCTTAGTGTTGAGCAATGAGCAGTTCTTC.

The rearrangement links TRBV4-1 to TRBJ2-1; 9 bases agree with TRBD2. V gave up 0 bases and J gave up 9 bases; unmatched junction bases: 6. Per the germline V gene, CDR1 is MGHRA and CDR2 is YSYEKL. This CDR3 contains 15 residues. CDR3 amino acids: CASSQDSRGGGEQFF. CDR3 nucleotides: TGCGCCAGCAGCCAAGATTCGCGGGGGGGCGGTGAGCAGTTCTTC.

This clonotype has a count of ten or more. The rearrangement joins TRBV20-1 to TRBJ1-5; D may be TRBD1 (6 bases). The CDR3 runs 14 residues. From germline, CDR1 is DFQATT and CDR2 SNEGSKA (reference sequence). V was trimmed by 0 bases and J by 5 bases, leaving 11 bases between them. The CDR3 region is CSARDRDTHQPQHF. CDR3 in DNA: TGCAGTGCTAGAGATCGGGACACCCATCAGCCCCAGCATTTT.

V gene TRBV3-1 combines with J gene TRBJ1-5; unclear D gene. With 1 base removed from V and 7 bases from J, the gap between germline ends came to 8 bases. The CDR3 has 13 residues. CDR1 is LGHDT and CDR2 is YNNKEL in the germline V gene (reference sequence). The CDR3 nucleotides read TGTGCCAGCAGCCAAGGATCCCACCAGCCCCAGCATTTT. Protein: CASSQGSHQPQHF.

This chain joins TRBV9 and TRBJ1-1, with D maybe TRBD1 (5 bases). Trimming removed 1 base from V and 0 bases from J, with 10 bases in between. The germline V gene encodes CDR1 SGDLS and CDR2 YYNGEE. CDR3 length: 15 amino acids. CDR3 in DNA: TGTGCCAGCAGCGTAAGGGGACTCATGAACACTGAAGCTTTCTTT. Amino acid sequence: CASSVRGLMNTEAFF.